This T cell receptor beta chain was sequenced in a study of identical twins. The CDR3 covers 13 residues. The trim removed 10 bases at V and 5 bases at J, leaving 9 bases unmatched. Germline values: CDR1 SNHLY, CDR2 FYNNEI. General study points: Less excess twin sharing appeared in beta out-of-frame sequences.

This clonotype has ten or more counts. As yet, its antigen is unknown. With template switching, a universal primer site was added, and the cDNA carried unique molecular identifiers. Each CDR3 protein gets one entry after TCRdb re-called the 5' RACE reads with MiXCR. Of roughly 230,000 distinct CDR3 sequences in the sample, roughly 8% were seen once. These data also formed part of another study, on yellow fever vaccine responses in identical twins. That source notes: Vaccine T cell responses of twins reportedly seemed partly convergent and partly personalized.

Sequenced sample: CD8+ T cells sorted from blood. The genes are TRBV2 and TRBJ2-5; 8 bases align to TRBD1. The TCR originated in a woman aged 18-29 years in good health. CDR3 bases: TGTGCCATCCCGGACAGGGTGGGCGAGACCCAGTACTTC. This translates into CAIPDRVGETQYF.